The 17 T cell receptor beta chains in this list originate from one sample, sequenced in a study of early T cells in non-severe SARS-CoV-2 infection. TCRdb itself ran the 5' RACE reads through MiXCR, one entry per CDR3 protein. This sample carries some 82,000 distinct CDR3 sequences, approximately 12% of them seen once, and the ten largest clones take around 4.3%. The sequences come from whole blood, collected at baseline. All receptors derive from an adult who was a healthcare worker with PCR-confirmed SARS-CoV-2 infection or an uninfected control (not recorded which).

V and J are TRBV27 and TRBJ2-1, with TRBD2 as a possible D gene (5 bases). The CDR3 runs 13 residues. Germline lookup yields CDR1 MNHEY and CDR2 SMNVEV (reference sequence). V lost 3 bases, J lost 4 bases, and 7 bases lay in between. CDR3 amino acids: CASSFGGYNEQFF. The CDR3 DNA follows: TGTGCCAGCAGTTTCGGAGGATACAATGAGCAGTTCTTC.

This chain links TRBV7-6 with TRBJ2-1; D uncertain. V lost 1 base and J lost 6, with 10 bases in between. The CDR3 has 14 residues. Germline V gene sequence: CDR1 SGHVS, CDR2 FNYEAQ. The CDR3 sequence: CASSLGEVGNEQFF. The CDR3 region has the DNA TGTGCCAGCAGCTTAGGTGAAGTCGGCAATGAGCAGTTCTTC.

There are a few counts of this clonotype. The chain has TRBV7-9 and TRBJ2-3; possible D gene TRBD2, 5 bases. The CDR3 length is 14 residues. With 3 bases removed from V and 4 bases from J, the gap between germline ends came to 11 bases. Germline V gene data show CDR1 as SEHNR and CDR2 as FQNEAQ (reference sequence). This CDR3 is CASSLTRGADTQYF. CDR3 DNA sequence: TGTGCCAGCAGCTTGACCCGGGGAGCAGATACGCAGTATTTT. Supplemented by reference TRBV7-9 and TRBJ2-3, the full variable domain reads DTGVSQNPRHKITKRGQNVTFRCDPISEHNRLYWYRQTLGQGPEFLTYFQNEAQLEKSRLLSDRFSAERPKGSFSTLEIQRTEQGDSAMYLCASSLTRGADTQYFGPGTRLTVL.

This clonotype was counted many times. The V call is TRBV24-1, the J call TRBJ1-5; D not resolved. Germline V lookup: CDR1 KGHDR, CDR2 SFDVKD. The CDR3 has 13 residues. Trimming shortened V by 5 bases and J by 1 base, and 5 bases separated the two germline ends. CDR3 residues: CATSVDSNQPQHF. In DNA, the CDR3 is TGTGCCACCAGTGTGGACAGCAATCAGCCCCAGCATTTT.

This clonotype was picked up many times. The rearrangement uses TRBV9 and TRBJ2-5; 12 bases agree with TRBD2. The CDR3 sequence is 16 residues long. Looked up from germline, CDR1 is SGDLS and CDR2 is YYNGEE. The trim removed 4 bases at V and 5 bases at J, leaving 9 bases unmatched. The CDR3 loop is CASSPLAGGPDETQYF. The CDR3 region has the DNA TGTGCCAGCAGCCCTCTAGCGGGGGGGCCAGACGAGACCCAGTACTTC. Together with reference TRBV9 and TRBJ2-5, the CDR3 gives the full variable domain: DSGVTQTPKHLITATGQRVTLRCSPRSGDLSVYWYQQSLDQGLQFLIQYYNGEERAKGNILERFSAQQFPDLHSELNLSSLELGDSALYFCASSPLAGGPDETQYFGPGTRLLVL.

The chain has TRBV15 and TRBJ1-2; 10 bases align to TRBD1. J lost 3 bases, V lost 5 bases, and 6 bases had no gene match. Germline V CDR1 and CDR2: LNHNV, YYDKDF (reference sequence). The CDR3 loop spans 15 amino acids. The CDR3 loop reads CATSGRDRGDYGYTF. DNA for the CDR3: TGTGCCACCAGCGGTCGGGACAGGGGAGACTATGGCTACACCTTC.

This clonotype was seen more than once but under ten times. The chain links TRBV20-1 to TRBJ2-1; 9 bases fit TRBD2. CDR3 length equals 16 residues. Germline lookup yields CDR1 DFQATT and CDR2 SNEGSKA (reference sequence). J lost 0 bases, V lost 1 base, and 4 bases had no gene match. CDR3 coding DNA: TGCAGTGCTAGAGCTAGCGGGGCCACCTCCTACAATGAGCAGTTCTTC. Encoded protein: CSARASGATSYNEQFF.

This clonotype was observed a handful of times. The rearrangement links TRBV5-1 to TRBJ2-7; D ambiguous. Germline assignment: CDR1 SGHRS and CDR2 YFSETQ. Trimming removed 3 bases at V and 6 bases at J, with 7 bases between. This CDR3 has 11 residues. The CDR3 sequence is CASSSLFEQYF. In nucleotides, the CDR3 is TGCGCCAGCAGCTCCCTGTTCGAGCAGTACTTC.

The V gene is TRBV5-4, the J gene TRBJ1-1; D may be TRBD1 (5 bases). CDR3 length equals 15 residues. The V and J ends lost 4 bases and 0 bases respectively, with 13 bases between them. Germline loops: CDR1 SGHNT, CDR2 YYREEE (reference sequence). CDR3 sequence: CASSLSGVVNTEAFF. CDR3 sequence (DNA): TGTGCCAGCAGCCTGTCGGGGGTGGTGAACACTGAAGCTTTCTTT.

This clonotype came up many times. The rearrangement links TRBV7-6 to TRBJ1-4; no firm D call. Trimming cost V 7 bases and J 8 bases, with 17 bases left between them. Germline CDR1 and CDR2: SGHVS and FNYEAQ. This CDR3 has 14 residues. This CDR3 reads CASTNPRTTEKLFF. CDR3 DNA sequence: TGTGCCAGCACCAACCCTAGAACAACAGAAAAACTGTTTTTT.

This clonotype showed up just a few times. This chain joins TRBV24-1 and TRBJ2-1; TRBD2 matches 8 bases. The ends lost 5 bases at V and 7 bases at J; junction bases unmatched: 9. CDR3 length: 15 amino acids. CDR1 is KGHDR and CDR2 is SFDVKD in the germline V gene. CDR3 coding DNA: TGTGCCACCAGTGGCCCGGGACTAGTAGGTAATGAGCAGTTCTTC. It codes for CATSGPGLVGNEQFF.

There are a few counts of this clonotype. V gene TRBV20-1 combines with J gene TRBJ2-7, with 7 bases aligning to TRBD2. CDR1 and CDR2 from the germline V gene are DFQATT and SNEGSKA (reference sequence). The V segment lost 3 bases and the J segment 1 base; nucleotides outside the gene matches: 6. The CDR3 totals 14 residues. The CDR3 reads CSAREASGSYEQYF. DNA for the CDR3: TGCAGTGCTAGGGAGGCTAGCGGATCCTACGAGCAGTACTTC.

The sample holds many counts of this clonotype. The CDR3 is CASSLGQSFNQPQHF. CDR3 sequence (DNA): TGCGCCAGCAGCTTGGGACAGAGCTTCAATCAGCCCCAGCATTTT. The gene calls are TRBV5-1 and TRBJ1-5; tentative D call: TRBD1 (5 bases). This CDR3 comprises 15 residues. Between the trimmed V and J ends, which lost 0 bases and 3 bases, there was a span of 10 bases. Germline CDR1 reads SGHRS; CDR2 reads YFSETQ.

This clonotype has only a few counts. The gene calls are TRBV27 and TRBJ2-2, with TRBD1 matching over 11 bases. Trimming cost V 7 bases and J 4 bases; bases outside gene matches: 17. CDR3 length: 19 residues. Germline CDR1 and CDR2: MNHEY and SMNVEV (reference sequence). CDR3 sequence reads: CASTALRTGGRRGTGELFF. For the CDR3, the DNA is TGTGCCAGCACTGCTCTAAGGACAGGGGGCAGGAGGGGCACCGGGGAGCTGTTTTTT.

V gene TRBV27 combines with J gene TRBJ2-3, with 7 bases fitting TRBD1. V was clipped by 6 bases and J by 6 bases; unmatched bases: 6. This CDR3 spans 13 amino acids. CDR1 is MNHEY and CDR2 is SMNVEV in the germline V gene (reference sequence). In DNA form, the CDR3 reads TGTGCCAGCAGACAACAGGGGTCGGATACGCAGTATTTT. Protein product: CASRQQGSDTQYF.

There are many counts of this clonotype. V gene TRBV11-2 combines with J gene TRBJ2-2; D is unresolved. The CDR3 is made up of 14 amino acids. V lost 4 bases and J lost 2, with 8 bases in between. In germline, CDR1 is SGHAT, CDR2 FQNNGV. CDR3 DNA sequence: TGTGCCAGCAGCTGGGTGATAAACACCGGGGAGCTGTTTTTT. Its translation: CASSWVINTGELFF. Combining the CDR3 with reference TRBV11-2 and TRBJ2-2 gives the whole variable domain EAGVAQSPRYKIIEKRQSVAFWCNPISGHATLYWYQQILGQGPKLLIQFQNNGVVDDSQLPKDRFSAERLKGVDSTLKIQPAKLEDSAVYLCASSWVINTGELFFGEGSRLTVL.

The chain joins TRBV7-3 to TRBJ2-3; the D gene is possibly TRBD2 (6 bases). Between the trimmed V and J ends, which lost 3 bases and 3 bases, there was a span of 13 bases. The CDR3 is 15 residues long. Germline assignment: CDR1 SGHTA and CDR2 FQGTGA. The CDR3 region is CASSLVTGETDTQYF. CDR3 in DNA: TGTGCCAGCAGCTTGGTTACGGGAGAGACAGATACGCAGTATTTT.